Below are 4 T cell receptor beta chains sequenced from a single sample in a study of blood T cell repertoires in COVID-19 (dated by TCRdb to 2020 to 2021). Library creation used the immunoSEQ multiplex PCR assay. Here the immuneACCESS table is served through TCRdb, limited to in-frame sequences with V and J called. Missing clones are a known gap in these copies; in checked studies unresolved V genes cover under half, and the rest lacks a known reason. The sample contains more than 450,000 clones, roughly nine tenths of them found a single time. The ten biggest clones cover 0.7% of the sample. The sequenced sample was PBMCs or T cells enriched from blood (not recorded which). The origin of the receptors is a young woman who had recovered from COVID-19.

J is TRBJ2-1 and V is TRBV7-2; no reliable D call. Germline CDR1 and CDR2: SGHTA and FQGNSA. V was clipped by 2 bases and J by 0 bases, with 8 bases between them. This CDR3 contains 15 residues. The CDR3 reads CASSLSHSSYNEQFF. The CDR3 DNA reads as TGTGCCAGCAGCTTAAGTCACAGCTCCTACAATGAGCAGTTCTTC.

This clone has more than one count but fewer than ten. The V call is TRBV30, the J call TRBJ1-2, with TRBD1 matching over 7 bases. V gave up 3 bases and J gave up 0 bases; unmatched junction bases: 7. Germline loops: CDR1 GTSNPN, CDR2 SVGIG (reference sequence). The CDR3 spans 15 residues. This chain's CDR3 is CAWRVMGQTNYGYTF. The DNA for the CDR3 is TGTGCCTGGAGGGTAATGGGACAGACTAACTATGGCTACACCTTC.

This clone was seen a single time. The genes are TRBV19 and TRBJ2-7, with D uncertain. The CDR3 contains 15 residues. The V end was cut by 5 bases, the J end by 2 bases, with 16 bases between. Germline-derived CDR1 and CDR2 are LNHDA and SQIVND (reference sequence). This CDR3 reads CASSGAAAPAYEQYF. Here the CDR3 DNA reads TGTGCCAGTAGTGGCGCGGCCGCACCGGCCTACGAGCAGTACTTC. The full variable domain, with the rest looked up from reference TRBV19 and TRBJ2-7, is DGGITQSPKYLFRKEGQNVTLSCEQNLNHDAMYWYRQDPGQGLRLIYYSQIVNDFQKGDIAEGYSVSREKKESFPLTVTSAQKNPTAFYLCASSGAAAPAYEQYFGPGTRLTVT.

The gene calls are TRBV5-5 and TRBJ1-2; D may be TRBD1 (5 bases). The V and J ends lost 2 bases and 7 bases respectively, with 15 bases between them. Germline V lookup: CDR1 SGHKS, CDR2 YYEKEE (reference sequence). The CDR3 covers 14 residues. The CDR3 loop is CASSLAPGLGGYTF. DNA of the CDR3: TGTGCCAGCAGCTTAGCCCCAGGGTTGGGTGGCTACACCTTC.